This T cell receptor (beta chain) was profiled in a study of blood T cell repertoires in COVID-19. Germline CDR1 LNHDA, CDR2 SQIVND (reference sequence). V dropped 4 bases and J dropped 7; count of bases not matched to a gene: 5. The CDR3 is 13 amino acids. Clones were read by immunoSEQ multiplex PCR, and TCRdb kept only the in-frame ones, dropping some. The sample consists of roughly 270,000 clones, approximately 78% of them appearing once. This receptor was obtained from a man between 40 and 49 years old who had been exposed to COVID-19. Sequences were obtained from PBMCs or T cells enriched from blood (not recorded which). This sequence joins TRBV19 and TRBJ2-7, with 9 bases matching TRBD1. In nucleotides, the CDR3 is TGTGCCAGTAGTAGCCGGGACAGGGAAGAGCAGTACTTC. It codes for CASSSRDREEQYF.